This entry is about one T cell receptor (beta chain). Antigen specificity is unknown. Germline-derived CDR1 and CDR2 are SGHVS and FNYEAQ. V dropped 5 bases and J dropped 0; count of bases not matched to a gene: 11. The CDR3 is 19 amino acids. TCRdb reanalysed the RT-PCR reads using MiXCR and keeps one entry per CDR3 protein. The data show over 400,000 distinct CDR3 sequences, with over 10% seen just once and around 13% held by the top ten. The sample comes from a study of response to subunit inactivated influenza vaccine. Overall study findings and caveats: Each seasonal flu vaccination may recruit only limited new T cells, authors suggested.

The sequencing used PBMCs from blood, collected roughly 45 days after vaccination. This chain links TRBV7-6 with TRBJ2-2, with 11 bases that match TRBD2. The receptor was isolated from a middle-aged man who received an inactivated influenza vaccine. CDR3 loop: CASSPGRSSGRTNTGELFF. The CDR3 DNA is TGTGCCAGCAGCCCAGGAAGGTCTAGCGGGAGGACGAACACCGGGGAGCTGTTTTTT. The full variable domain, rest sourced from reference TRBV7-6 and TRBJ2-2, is GAGVSQSPRYKVTKRGQDVALRCDPISGHVSLYWYRQALGQGPEFLTYFNYEAQQDKSGLPNDRFSAERPEGSISTLTIQRTEQRDSAMYRCASSPGRSSGRTNTGELFFGEGSRLTVL.